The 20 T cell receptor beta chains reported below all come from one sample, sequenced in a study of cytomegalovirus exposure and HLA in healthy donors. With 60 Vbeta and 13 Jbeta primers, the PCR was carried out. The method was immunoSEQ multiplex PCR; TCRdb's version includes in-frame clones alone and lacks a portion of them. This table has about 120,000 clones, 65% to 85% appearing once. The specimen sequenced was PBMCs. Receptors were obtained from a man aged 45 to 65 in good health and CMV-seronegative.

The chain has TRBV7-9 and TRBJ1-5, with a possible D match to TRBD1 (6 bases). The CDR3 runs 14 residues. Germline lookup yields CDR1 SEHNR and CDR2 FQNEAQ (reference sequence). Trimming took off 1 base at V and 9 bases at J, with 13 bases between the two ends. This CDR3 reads CASSLGSLGGPQHF. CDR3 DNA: TGTGCCAGCAGCTTAGGCTCACTAGGGGGGCCCCAGCATTTT.

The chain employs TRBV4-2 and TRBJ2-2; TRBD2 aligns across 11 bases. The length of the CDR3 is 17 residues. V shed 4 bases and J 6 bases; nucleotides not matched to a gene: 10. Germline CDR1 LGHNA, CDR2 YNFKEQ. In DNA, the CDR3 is TGTGCCAGCAGCCGAAGTACTAGCGGGGGCTTCTCCGGGGAGCTGTTTTTT. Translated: CASSRSTSGGFSGELFF.

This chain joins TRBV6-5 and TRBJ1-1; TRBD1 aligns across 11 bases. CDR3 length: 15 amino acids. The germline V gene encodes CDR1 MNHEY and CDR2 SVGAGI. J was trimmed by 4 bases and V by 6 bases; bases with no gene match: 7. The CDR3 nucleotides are TGTGCCAGCAGATATCCGGGACAGGGGGTCACTGAAGCTTTCTTT. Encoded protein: CASRYPGQGVTEAFF.

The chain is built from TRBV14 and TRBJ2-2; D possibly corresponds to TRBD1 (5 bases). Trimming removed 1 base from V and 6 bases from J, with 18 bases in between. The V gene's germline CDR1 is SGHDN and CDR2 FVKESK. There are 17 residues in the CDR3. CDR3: CASSQARGRHQAGELFF. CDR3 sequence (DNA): TGTGCCAGCAGCCAAGCAAGGGGAAGGCACCAGGCCGGGGAGCTGTTTTTT. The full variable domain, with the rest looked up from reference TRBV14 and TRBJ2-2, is EAGVTQFPSHSVIEKGQTVTLRCDPISGHDNLYWYRRVMGKEIKFLLHFVKESKQDESGMPNNRFLAERTGGTYSTLKVQPAELEDSGVYFCASSQARGRHQAGELFFGEGSRLTVL.

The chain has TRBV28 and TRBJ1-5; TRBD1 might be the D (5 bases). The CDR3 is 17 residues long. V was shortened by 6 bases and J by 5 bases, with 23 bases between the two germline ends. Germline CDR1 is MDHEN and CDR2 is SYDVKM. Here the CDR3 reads CASSHRGTLEGYQPQHF. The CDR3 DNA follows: TGTGCCAGCAGCCACCGGGGGACCCTGGAGGGGTATCAGCCCCAGCATTTT. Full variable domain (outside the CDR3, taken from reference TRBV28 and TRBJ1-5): DVKVTQSSRYLVKRTGEKVFLECVQDMDHENMFWYRQDPGLGLRLIYFSYDVKMKEKGDIPEGYSVSREKKERFSLILESASTNQTSMYLCASSHRGTLEGYQPQHFGDGTRLSIL.

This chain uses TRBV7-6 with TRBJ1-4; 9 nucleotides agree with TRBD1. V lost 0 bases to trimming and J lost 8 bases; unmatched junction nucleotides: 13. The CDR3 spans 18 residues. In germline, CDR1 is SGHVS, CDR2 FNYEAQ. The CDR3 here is CASSLATGGQKVNEKLFF. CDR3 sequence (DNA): TGTGCCAGCAGCTTAGCGACAGGGGGACAGAAGGTAAACGAAAAACTGTTTTTT.

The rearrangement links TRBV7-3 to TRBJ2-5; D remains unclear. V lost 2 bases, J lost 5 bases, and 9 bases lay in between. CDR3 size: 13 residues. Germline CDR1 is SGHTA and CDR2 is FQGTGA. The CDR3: CASSLSEWETQYF. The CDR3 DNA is TGTGCCAGCAGCTTATCAGAATGGGAGACCCAGTACTTC.

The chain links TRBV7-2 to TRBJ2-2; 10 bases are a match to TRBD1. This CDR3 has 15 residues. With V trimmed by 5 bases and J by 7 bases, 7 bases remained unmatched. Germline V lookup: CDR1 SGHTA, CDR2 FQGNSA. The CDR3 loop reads CASSARQGAIGELFF. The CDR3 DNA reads TGTGCCAGCAGCGCCAGACAGGGGGCGATCGGGGAGCTGTTTTTT.

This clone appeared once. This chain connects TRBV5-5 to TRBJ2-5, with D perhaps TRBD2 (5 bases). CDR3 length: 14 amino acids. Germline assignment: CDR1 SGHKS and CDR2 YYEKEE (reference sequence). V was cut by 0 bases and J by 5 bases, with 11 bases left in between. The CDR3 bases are TGTGCCAGCAGCTTGGTTCTAGCTGGGGAGACCCAGTACTTC. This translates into CASSLVLAGETQYF.

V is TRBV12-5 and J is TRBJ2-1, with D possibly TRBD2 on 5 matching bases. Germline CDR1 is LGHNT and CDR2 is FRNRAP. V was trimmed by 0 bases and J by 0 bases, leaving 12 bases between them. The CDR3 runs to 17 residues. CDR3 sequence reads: CASGLVVWESSYNEQFF. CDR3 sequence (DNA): TGTGCTAGTGGTTTGGTAGTTTGGGAGAGCTCCTACAATGAGCAGTTCTTC.

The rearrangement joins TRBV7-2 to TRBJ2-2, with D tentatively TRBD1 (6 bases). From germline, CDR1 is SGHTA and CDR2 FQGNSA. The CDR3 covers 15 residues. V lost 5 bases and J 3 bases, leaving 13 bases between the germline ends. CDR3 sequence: CASSALAGDTGELFF. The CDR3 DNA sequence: TGTGCCAGCAGCGCGCTCGCAGGGGACACCGGGGAGCTGTTTTTT.

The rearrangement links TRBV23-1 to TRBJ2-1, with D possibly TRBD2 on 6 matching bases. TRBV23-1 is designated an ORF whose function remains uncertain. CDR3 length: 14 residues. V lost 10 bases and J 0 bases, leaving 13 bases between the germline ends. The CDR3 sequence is CATWGESSYNEQFF. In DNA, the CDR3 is TGCGCCACATGGGGGGAGAGCTCCTACAATGAGCAGTTCTTC.

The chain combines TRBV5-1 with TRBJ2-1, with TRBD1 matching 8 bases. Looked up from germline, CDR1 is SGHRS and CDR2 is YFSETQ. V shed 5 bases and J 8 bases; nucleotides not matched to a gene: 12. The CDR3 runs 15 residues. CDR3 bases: TGCGCCAGCAGGTTGACAGGACAGGGACGGGATGAGCAGTTCTTC. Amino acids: CASRLTGQGRDEQFF.

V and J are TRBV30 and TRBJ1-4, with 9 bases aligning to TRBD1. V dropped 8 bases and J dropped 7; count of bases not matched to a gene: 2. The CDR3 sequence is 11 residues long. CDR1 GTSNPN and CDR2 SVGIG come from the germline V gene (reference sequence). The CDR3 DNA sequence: TGTGCCGGACAGGGGAGTGAAAAACTGTTTTTT. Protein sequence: CAGQGSEKLFF.

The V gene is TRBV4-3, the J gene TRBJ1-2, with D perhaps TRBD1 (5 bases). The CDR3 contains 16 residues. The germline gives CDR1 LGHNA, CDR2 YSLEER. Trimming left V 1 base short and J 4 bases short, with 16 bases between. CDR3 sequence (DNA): TGCGCCAGCAGCCAAGGAGGGACTGGGCAGGCCTATGGCTACACCTTC. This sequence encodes CASSQGGTGQAYGYTF.

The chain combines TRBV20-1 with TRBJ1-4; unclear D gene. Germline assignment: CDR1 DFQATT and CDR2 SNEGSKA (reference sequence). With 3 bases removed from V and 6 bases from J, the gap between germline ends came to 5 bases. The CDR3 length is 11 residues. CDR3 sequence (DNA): TGCAGTGCTAGGACTGATGAAAAACTGTTTTTT. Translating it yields CSARTDEKLFF.

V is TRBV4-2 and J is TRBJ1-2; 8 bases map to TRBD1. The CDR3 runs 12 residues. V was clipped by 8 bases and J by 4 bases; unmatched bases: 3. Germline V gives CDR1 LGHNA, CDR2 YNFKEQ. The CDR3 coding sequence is TGTGCCAGCGGGGACAGGTTCTATGGCTACACCTTC. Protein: CASGDRFYGYTF.

Here the CDR3 reads CASSRDRVYNNQPQHF. The CDR3 nucleotides read TGTGCCAGTAGTAGGGACAGGGTCTATAACAATCAGCCCCAGCATTTT. The chain combines TRBV19 with TRBJ1-5, with 9 bases aligning to TRBD1. This CDR3 is 16 amino acids long. V dropped 4 bases and J dropped 3; count of bases not matched to a gene: 7. Per the germline V gene, CDR1 is LNHDA and CDR2 is SQIVND (reference sequence).

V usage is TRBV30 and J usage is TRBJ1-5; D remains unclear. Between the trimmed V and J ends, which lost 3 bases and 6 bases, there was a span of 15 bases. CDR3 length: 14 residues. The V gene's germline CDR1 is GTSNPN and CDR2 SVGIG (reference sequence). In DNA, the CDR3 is TGTGCCTGGAGCTCAGGCCAGTTCAGTCAGCCCCAGCATTTT. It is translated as CAWSSGQFSQPQHF.

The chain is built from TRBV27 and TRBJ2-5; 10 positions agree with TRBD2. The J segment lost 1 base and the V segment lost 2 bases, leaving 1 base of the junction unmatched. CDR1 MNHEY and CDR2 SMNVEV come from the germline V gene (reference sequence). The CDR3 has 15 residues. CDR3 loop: CASSLLAGAQETQYF. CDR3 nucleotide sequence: TGTGCCAGCAGTTTACTAGCGGGGGCCCAAGAGACCCAGTACTTC.